The 10 T cell receptor beta chains reported below all come from one sample, sequenced in a study of OX40 agonist ivuxolimab in advanced cancers. The data were produced by immunoSEQ multiplex PCR, yet TCRdb's version contains in-frame clones alone and is incomplete. The sample shows 70,000 or so clones, roughly nine tenths of them seen only once. The specimen was CD4+ or CD8+ T cells sorted from blood, collected in a trial of the OX40 agonist ivuxolimab. All receptors derive from an adult with an advanced solid tumor such as melanoma, head and neck, liver or kidney cancer.

The rearrangement links TRBV20-1 to TRBJ2-7, with 7 positions matching TRBD1. Germline V gene lookup returns CDR1 DFQATT and CDR2 SNEGSKA (reference sequence). The J segment lost 9 bases and the V segment lost 6 bases, leaving 8 bases of the junction unmatched. There are 11 residues in the CDR3. CDR3 amino acids: CSAIQGQTQYF. The CDR3 nucleotides read TGCAGTGCCATACAGGGACAGACGCAGTACTTC.

This chain connects TRBV2 to TRBJ1-2; tentative D call: TRBD1 (5 bases). CDR3 length: 15 residues. Germline assignment: CDR1 SNHLY and CDR2 FYNNEI. The V end was cut by 6 bases, the J end by 3 bases, with 17 bases between. Here the CDR3 reads CASREDTGTYYGYTF. CDR3 DNA: TGTGCCAGCAGGGAGGACACCGGGACTTACTATGGCTACACCTTC.

V usage is TRBV10-2 and J usage is TRBJ2-3; 10 bases agree with TRBD1. Germline values: CDR1 WSHSY, CDR2 SAAADI. J lost 6 bases, V lost 0 bases, and 6 bases had no gene match. CDR3 length: 16 residues. The CDR3 here is CASSESRDRGWDTQYF. The CDR3 nucleotides are TGCGCCAGCAGTGAGTCGAGGGACAGGGGATGGGATACGCAGTATTTT.

This clone was detected only a few times. The V and J genes are TRBV7-9 and TRBJ2-5; no reliable D call. Looked up from germline, CDR1 is SEHNR and CDR2 is FQNEAQ (reference sequence). Between the trimmed V and J ends, which lost 2 bases and 3 bases, there was a span of 4 bases. This CDR3 has 12 amino acids. The DNA of the CDR3 is TGTGCCAGCAGCTTATGGGAAGAGACCCAGTACTTC. It translates to CASSLWEETQYF.

The rearrangement joins TRBV5-1 to TRBJ2-1; 9 bases match TRBD2. The V gene end was trimmed by 0 bases and the J gene end by 2 bases; junction bases not matched to a gene: 3. The length of the CDR3 is 16 residues. Germline CDR1 and CDR2: SGHRS and YFSETQ. As DNA, the CDR3 is TGCGCCAGCAGCTTGGGTAGCGGGAGCACCTACAATGAGCAGTTCTTC. Its protein is CASSLGSGSTYNEQFF.

This CDR3 is CASSGHGTGMGEQYF. Written as DNA, the CDR3 is TGCGCCAGCAGTGGACACGGGACAGGGATGGGAGAGCAGTACTTC. V is TRBV10-1 and J is TRBJ2-7, with 9 bases lining up with TRBD1. V lost 4 bases to trimming and J lost 7 bases; unmatched junction nucleotides: 11. The CDR3 is made up of 15 amino acids. Germline V gene data show CDR1 as WNHNN and CDR2 as SYGVQD (reference sequence).

The genes are TRBV7-8 and TRBJ2-3, with 10 bases lining up with TRBD2. The CDR3 spans 15 residues. With 6 bases clipped from V and 6 bases from J, the junction kept 9 bases outside the gene matches. From germline, CDR1 is SGHVS and CDR2 FQNEAQ. The CDR3 region is CASRHISGRSDTQYF. DNA for the CDR3: TGTGCCAGCAGGCACATTAGCGGGAGGTCGGATACGCAGTATTTT.

This clone appeared a few times. This chain joins TRBV27 and TRBJ2-5; 9 bases match TRBD1. Germline-derived CDR1 and CDR2 are MNHEY and SMNVEV (reference sequence). CDR3 length: 15 residues. J was trimmed by 2 bases and V by 6 bases; bases with no gene match: 7. Here the CDR3 reads CASREQGAPQETQYF. The CDR3 bases are TGTGCCAGCAGGGAACAGGGGGCGCCGCAAGAGACCCAGTACTTC.

The V and J genes are TRBV6-6 and TRBJ2-7, with D possibly being TRBD1 (5 bases). Germline CDR1 reads MNHNY; CDR2 reads SVGAGI (reference sequence). CDR3 length: 14 residues. V lost 0 bases and J lost 3, with 9 bases in between. The DNA of the CDR3 is TGTGCCAGCAGTTACTCGCAGGGTGGCTACGAGCAGTACTTC. It translates to CASSYSQGGYEQYF.

The chain links TRBV7-9 to TRBJ2-1; no clear D. V gave up 4 bases and J gave up 10 bases, with 8 bases separating them. The length of the CDR3 is 11 residues. CDR1 is SEHNR and CDR2 is FQNEAQ in the germline V gene (reference sequence). The CDR3 region has the DNA TGTGCCAGCAGCTCAGATGGAGAGCAGTTCTTC. Its protein product is CASSSDGEQFF.